This TCR beta chain was retrieved from a study of T cell repertoires in cytomegalovirus infection. Study overall: Recently identified HLA-C-restricted CMV epitopes and well-studied HLA-B-restricted CMV epitopes were used by the study. Public signatures in TCR beta pointed to CMV infection and matching HLA type.

Study-wide results and caveats: HLA-C-restricted CMV clonotypes gave the most frequent clonotype in two of eight donors. Totalled public TCR beta family frequency picked out people who carried CMV plus the relevant HLA.

The V and J ends lost 7 bases and 2 bases respectively, with 13 bases between them. Looked up from germline, CDR1 is KGHDR and CDR2 is SFDVKD. The CDR3 extends over 14 amino acids. To note about this clonotype: Its antigen is unidentified.

From the reads, TCRdb called clonotypes with MiXCR, one entry per CDR3 protein. The data hold about 500,000 distinct CDR3 sequences, with roughly a third observed a single time. The sample consisted of cultured PBMCs, taken from culture after CMV antigen stimulation. The TCR originated in a human donor in good health (CMV status not recorded). Some clones in this sample may be carry-over from other donors' samples. The genes are TRBV24-1 and TRBJ1-1; D possibly corresponds to TRBD1 (6 bases). The CDR3 sequence is CATRGVGGNTEAFF. CDR3 nucleotides: TGTGCCACCAGGGGCGTGGGGGGCAACACTGAAGCTTTCTTT.